Following are 13 T cell receptor beta chains from one sample sequenced in a study of blood T cell repertoires in COVID-19. The table came from immunoSEQ multiplex PCR; TCRdb's copy has only in-frame clones and leaves some out. The table has approximately 440,000 clones, 90% seen once. Sequencing was done on a sample of PBMCs or T cells enriched from blood (not recorded which). The receptors derive from a man younger than 30 who had recovered from COVID-19.

The genes are TRBV19 and TRBJ1-6; TRBD1 is a possible D gene (6 bases). The CDR3 length is 17 residues. V was clipped by 9 bases and J by 7 bases, with 25 bases between them. Germline V gives CDR1 LNHDA, CDR2 SQIVND (reference sequence). The CDR3 nucleotides are TGTGCCAGCACACGTAGGGGGACCAAGGGGCCCAATTCACCCCTCCACTTT. Amino acid sequence: CASTRRGTKGPNSPLHF. Drawing the rest from reference TRBV19 and TRBJ1-6, the complete variable domain is DGGITQSPKYLFRKEGQNVTLSCEQNLNHDAMYWYRQDPGQGLRLIYYSQIVNDFQKGDIAEGYSVSREKKESFPLTVTSAQKNPTAFYLCASTRRGTKGPNSPLHFGNGTRLTVT.

This chain links TRBV5-1 with TRBJ1-6, with 8 bases matching TRBD1. After removal of 4 bases from V and 13 bases from J, the junction contained 10 bases not matched to a gene. Germline loops: CDR1 SGHRS, CDR2 YFSETQ. The length of the CDR3 is 14 residues. The CDR3 nucleotides read TGCGCCAGCAGCACCGGACAGGGTTTGGCCCCCCTCCACTTT. Its translation: CASSTGQGLAPLHF.

The V gene is TRBV2, the J gene TRBJ2-1; 8 bases match TRBD2. CDR3 length: 15 amino acids. The V segment lost 6 bases and the J segment 0 bases; nucleotides outside the gene matches: 4. Germline lookup yields CDR1 SNHLY and CDR2 FYNNEI. CDR3 in amino acids: CASSPSGSSYNEQFF. In nucleotides, the CDR3 is TGTGCCAGCAGCCCCAGCGGGAGCTCCTACAATGAGCAGTTCTTC.

In its sample, this clone was seen many times. The CDR3 sequence: CAWSVQGYGYTF. CDR3 coding DNA: TGTGCCTGGAGTGTACAGGGCTATGGCTACACCTTC. J is TRBJ1-2 and V is TRBV30, with a weak D call TRBD1 (6 bases). The CDR3 is 12 residues long. V was clipped by 0 bases and J by 4 bases, with 6 bases between them. Looked up from germline, CDR1 is GTSNPN and CDR2 is SVGIG (reference sequence). The variable domain in full, with the rest retrieved from reference TRBV30 and TRBJ1-2, is SQTIHQWPATLVQPVGSPLSLECTVEGTSNPNLYWYRQAAGRGLQLLFYSVGIGQISSEVPQNLSASRPQDRQFILSSKKLLLSDSGFYLCAWSVQGYGYTFGSGTRLTVV.

This clone was seen more than once but under ten times. This rearrangement joins TRBV11-3 to TRBJ1-4; tentatively, D is TRBD1 (5 bases). Germline assignment: CDR1 SGHNT and CDR2 YENEEA. The CDR3 is 16 amino acids. Trimming pared 5 bases from V and 0 bases from J, leaving 13 bases between. CDR3 DNA sequence: TGTGCCAGCAGCGTAGGCGGACATTCAACTAATGAAAAACTGTTTTTT. Its translation is CASSVGGHSTNEKLFF.

The CDR3 region is CASRRDRPSQYF. CDR3 nucleotide sequence: TGTGCCAGCAGACGGGACAGGCCGTCGCAGTATTTT. The chain combines TRBV12-3 or TRBV12-4 with TRBJ2-3; 8 nucleotides agree with TRBD1. V was clipped by 6 bases and J by 10 bases; unmatched bases: 6. The CDR3 is 12 amino acids.

The V and J genes are TRBV6-6 and TRBJ1-1, with D maybe TRBD1 (5 bases). CDR1 and CDR2 (germline): MNHNY, SVGAGI (reference sequence). V gave up 4 bases and J gave up 1 base, with 10 bases separating them. This CDR3 comprises 14 residues. CDR3 nucleotides: TGTGCCAGCAGTTTCGCTGGGGCGAACACTGAAGCTTTCTTT. It codes for CASSFAGANTEAFF.

The chain employs TRBV11-3 and TRBJ2-3; 9 bases agree with TRBD1. The CDR3 loop spans 14 amino acids. Germline assignment: CDR1 SGHNT and CDR2 YENEEA. The V gene end was trimmed by 5 bases and the J gene end by 5 bases; junction bases not matched to a gene: 5. The CDR3 DNA sequence: TGTGCCAGCAGCCCGGGACAGGGCCAAGATACGCAGTATTTT. This encodes CASSPGQGQDTQYF. Looking up the rest from reference TRBV11-3 and TRBJ2-3 gives the full variable domain: EAGVVQSPRYKIIEKKQPVAFWCNPISGHNTLYWYLQNLGQGPELLIRYENEEAVDDSQLPKDRFSAERLKGVDSTLKIQPAELGDSAVYLCASSPGQGQDTQYFGPGTRLTVL.

The chain recombines TRBV5-4 with TRBJ1-6; a possible D gene is TRBD1 (6 bases). This CDR3 is 15 amino acids long. V was cut by 2 bases and J by 12 bases, with 18 bases left in between. CDR1 SGHNT and CDR2 YYREEE come from the germline V gene (reference sequence). This chain's CDR3 is CASSFSLQGSGPLHF. The DNA for the CDR3 is TGTGCCAGCAGCTTCTCTTTACAGGGTTCGGGACCCCTCCACTTT.

This clone was seen just once. The chain combines TRBV28 with TRBJ1-1; D may be TRBD1 (6 bases). The CDR3 loop spans 14 amino acids. Germline CDR1 MDHEN, CDR2 SYDVKM. V lost 7 bases to trimming and J lost 6 bases, with 18 bases between them. The CDR3 here is CASNSNTNRAEAFF. The CDR3 DNA reads TGTGCCAGCAACTCGAATACAAACAGGGCTGAAGCTTTCTTT.

J is TRBJ1-1 and V is TRBV5-1, with 10 bases fitting TRBD1. Trimming at V came to 2 bases and at J to 4 bases, leaving 8 bases not matched to a gene. Germline CDR1 and CDR2: SGHRS and YFSETQ. The CDR3 length is 16 residues. The CDR3 DNA reads as TGCGCCAGCAGCTTAGGCGACAGGGGGCGCAGCACTGAAGCTTTCTTT. Translated: CASSLGDRGRSTEAFF.

The rearrangement uses TRBV9 and TRBJ1-1; possible D gene TRBD1, 6 bases. Trimming stripped 4 bases from V and 8 bases from J, with 21 bases between. In germline, CDR1 is SGDLS, CDR2 YYNGEE. The CDR3 spans 15 residues. The CDR3 region is CASSSRGHPGGEAFF. CDR3 in DNA: TGTGCCAGCAGCTCTCGGGGCCATCCTGGGGGCGAAGCTTTCTTT.

This clone has a single count. The J gene is TRBJ1-3, the V gene TRBV28; D unclear. The CDR3 loop spans 14 amino acids. Germline V gene sequence: CDR1 MDHEN, CDR2 SYDVKM. The V and J ends lost 4 bases and 0 bases respectively, with 7 bases between them. CDR3 DNA sequence: TGTGCCAGCAGTTACGAGTTCTCTGGAAACACCATATATTTT. Protein product: CASSYEFSGNTIYF. Full variable domain (rest looked up from reference TRBV28 and TRBJ1-3): DVKVTQSSRYLVKRTGEKVFLECVQDMDHENMFWYRQDPGLGLRLIYFSYDVKMKEKGDIPEGYSVSREKKERFSLILESASTNQTSMYLCASSYEFSGNTIYFGEGSWLTVV.